One T cell receptor (beta chain) is described in this entry. Its antigen remains unknown. Other DNA sequences within the sample encode an identical CDR3. TCR sequencing used cDNA made by reverse transcription of extracted RNA. Some clones are missing from TCRdb's copy, which holds only in-frame ones; the method was immunoSEQ multiplex PCR. The sample records 140,000 to 150,000 clones, around 87% being singletons. V shed 6 bases and J shed 5 bases, with 26 bases lying between them. This CDR3 has 18 amino acids. This entry is derived from a study of CD8+ T cells in alopecia areata. Overall study findings and caveats: Normal skin's resident alphabeta T cells are also sequenced in scalp samples.

Sorted populations comprised CD4+ and CD8+ T cells obtained from PBMCs. The clonotype comes from a human donor with alopecia areata. Source: CD8+ T cells sorted from blood, taken at week 0. The V call is TRBV23-1, the J call TRBJ2-1; D may correspond to TRBD1 or TRBD2 (5 bases each). TRBV23-1 is sorted into the ORF group, with uncertain function. DNA for the CDR3: TGCGCCAGCAGCCGCATGCCGGGACGGCGCTTACAAAACAATGAGCAGTTCTTC. Translating gives CASSRMPGRRLQNNEQFF.